This TCR beta chain was recovered during a study of blood T cells in healthy people across ages. The germline V gene encodes CDR1 SGHRS and CDR2 YFSETQ. V shed 4 bases, J shed 4 bases, and the junction held 11 bases outside the gene matches. CDR3 size: 16 residues. This clonotype was seen once. PCR was performed a second time for about 7 to 12 cycles using a sample-barcoded 5' primer and a J-beta primer mix. Tagging of each cDNA molecule was performed by a template-switch adaptor with 12 random nucleotides. TCRdb analysed the 5' RACE reads with MiXCR anew, one entry per CDR3 protein. The sample has about a million distinct CDR3 sequences; roughly half are singletons.

This TCR was recovered from an older woman in good health. The rearrangement joins TRBV5-1 to TRBJ2-5; 9 bases agree with TRBD1. Sequencing input: blood. The CDR3 sequence: CASSLVWDRAGETQYF. In DNA, the CDR3 is TGCGCCAGCAGCCTGGTATGGGACAGGGCGGGAGAGACCCAGTACTTC.